Listed below are T cell receptor beta chains from one sample, sequenced in a study of blood T cell repertoires in COVID-19. Profiled with immunoSEQ multiplex PCR; TCRdb holds only in-frame clones, not every one. Of about 350,000 clones detected, approximately 84% appear once; the ten largest clones hold under 1.3%. Sequencing was carried out using PBMCs or T cells enriched from blood (not recorded which). The source is a woman aged 30 to 39 who had recovered from COVID-19. The CDR3 runs from the conserved cysteine through the conserved F or W. Fields, in order: J gene, V gene, clone size, CDR3 length, D gene, CDR3 protein, CDR3 DNA. D genes are given only for firm matches. Where a row states a size, it is once, few, many or the class of an expanded clone; other rows omit it.

TRBJ1-4	TRBV28	.	15	.	CASSGDSTWAEKLFF	TGTGCCAGCAGTGGGGACTCTACCTGGGCGGAAAAACTGTTTTTT
TRBJ1-5	TRBV30	.	14	TRBD1	CAWRTGTVNQPQHF	TGTGCCTGGAGGACCGGGACAGTCAATCAGCCCCAGCATTTT
TRBJ2-1	TRBV6-5	.	12	.	CASSYSVGEQFF	TGTGCCAGCAGTTACTCGGTCGGTGAGCAGTTCTTC
TRBJ2-5	TRBV2	once	14	.	CASSERREAETQYF	TGTGCCAGCAGTGAACGGCGAGAGGCAGAGACCCAGTACTTC
TRBJ2-4	TRBV28	.	17	.	CASSSPVSAGAKNIQYF	TGTGCCAGCAGTTCGCCGGTCTCGGCCGGGGCCAAAAACATTCAGTACTTC
TRBJ2-2	TRBV30	.	13	TRBD1	CACRQGGTGELFF	TGTGCCTGTCGACAGGGTGGGACCGGGGAGCTGTTTTTT
TRBJ2-1	TRBV27	.	16	TRBD2	CASSSLLAGGSNEQFF	TGTGCCAGCAGTTCCCTACTAGCGGGGGGGTCCAATGAGCAGTTCTTC
TRBJ1-4	TRBV5-1	.	15	.	CASSFRGATNEKLFF	TGCGCCAGCAGCTTCAGGGGTGCAACTAATGAAAAACTGTTTTTT
TRBJ1-5	TRBV27	.	13	.	CASSYRDGQPQHF	TGTGCCAGCAGTTACAGGGACGGTCAGCCCCAGCATTTT
TRBJ1-2	TRBV3-1/TRBV3-2	.	14	.	CASSQADRGSGYTF	TGTGCCAGCAGCCAAGCGGACCGCGGGAGTGGCTACACCTTC
TRBJ1-3	TRBV4-1	.	16	TRBD1	CASSLGQGAEGNTIYF	TGCGCCAGCAGTCTTGGACAGGGGGCGGAGGGAAACACCATATATTTT
TRBJ2-1	TRBV10-3	.	15	TRBD2	CAISDLTSGDNEQFF	TGTGCCATCAGTGATCTAACTAGCGGGGACAATGAGCAGTTCTTC
TRBJ2-1	TRBV24-1	few	18	.	CATSDPTPNGPSYNEQFF	TGTGCCACCAGTGACCCAACTCCGAACGGTCCCTCCTACAATGAGCAGTTCTTC
TRBJ2-7	TRBV6-5	.	14	TRBD1	CASRIRGQGYEQYF	TGTGCCAGCAGGATAAGGGGACAGGGATACGAGCAGTACTTC
TRBJ1-5	TRBV18	once	14	TRBD1	CASSPGTGYKPQHF	TGTGCCAGCTCACCCGGGACAGGGTATAAGCCCCAGCATTTT
TRBJ2-3	TRBV10-3	.	16	.	CAISESSTVSTDTQYF	TGTGCCATCAGTGAGTCGAGCACAGTTAGCACAGATACGCAGTATTTT
TRBJ1-5	TRBV13	.	20	TRBD1	CASSHTGQGGLGLGNQPQHF	TGTGCCAGCAGCCACACCGGACAGGGAGGTTTAGGATTGGGCAATCAGCCCCAGCATTTT
TRBJ1-4	TRBV9	.	15	.	CASSVGGASREKLFF	TGTGCCAGCAGCGTAGGGGGAGCGTCAAGAGAAAAACTGTTTTTT